This T cell receptor (beta chain) was recovered during a study of cytomegalovirus exposure and HLA in healthy donors. It was healthy bone marrow donors who served as donors. Researchers ran the PCR with 60 Vbeta and 13 Jbeta primers. TCRdb's table, derived via immunoSEQ multiplex PCR, lists solely in-frame clones and lacks some. The table has about 130,000 clones, about four fifths seen once. The germline V gene has CDR1 SGHVS and CDR2 FNYEAQ. There are 17 residues in the CDR3. V lost 5 bases, J lost 2 bases, and 10 bases stayed unmatched. Sequenced material: PBMCs. The TCR sequence derives from a woman between 40 and 55 years old in good health and CMV-seronegative. The J gene is TRBJ2-1, the V gene TRBV7-6, with 9 bases aligning to TRBD2. This CDR3 reads CASSPRGRTSAYNEQFF. The CDR3 DNA is TGTGCCAGCAGCCCCAGAGGAAGGACTAGCGCCTACAATGAGCAGTTCTTC.